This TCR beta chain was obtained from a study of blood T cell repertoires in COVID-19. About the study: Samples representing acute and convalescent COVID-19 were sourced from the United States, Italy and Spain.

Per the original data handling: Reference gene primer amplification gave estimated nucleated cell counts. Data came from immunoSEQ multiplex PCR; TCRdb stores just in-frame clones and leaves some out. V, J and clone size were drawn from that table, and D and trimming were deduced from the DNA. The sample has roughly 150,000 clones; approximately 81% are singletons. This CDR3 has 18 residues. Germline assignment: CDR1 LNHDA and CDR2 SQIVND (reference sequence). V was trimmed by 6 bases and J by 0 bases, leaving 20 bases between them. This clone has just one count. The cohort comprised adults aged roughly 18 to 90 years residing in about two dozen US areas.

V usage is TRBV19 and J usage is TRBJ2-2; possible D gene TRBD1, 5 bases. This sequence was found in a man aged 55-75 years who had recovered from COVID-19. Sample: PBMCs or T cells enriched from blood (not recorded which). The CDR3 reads CASSPTSWEQANTGELFF. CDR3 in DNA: TGTGCCAGTAGCCCCACAAGTTGGGAACAGGCGAACACCGGGGAGCTGTTTTTT.